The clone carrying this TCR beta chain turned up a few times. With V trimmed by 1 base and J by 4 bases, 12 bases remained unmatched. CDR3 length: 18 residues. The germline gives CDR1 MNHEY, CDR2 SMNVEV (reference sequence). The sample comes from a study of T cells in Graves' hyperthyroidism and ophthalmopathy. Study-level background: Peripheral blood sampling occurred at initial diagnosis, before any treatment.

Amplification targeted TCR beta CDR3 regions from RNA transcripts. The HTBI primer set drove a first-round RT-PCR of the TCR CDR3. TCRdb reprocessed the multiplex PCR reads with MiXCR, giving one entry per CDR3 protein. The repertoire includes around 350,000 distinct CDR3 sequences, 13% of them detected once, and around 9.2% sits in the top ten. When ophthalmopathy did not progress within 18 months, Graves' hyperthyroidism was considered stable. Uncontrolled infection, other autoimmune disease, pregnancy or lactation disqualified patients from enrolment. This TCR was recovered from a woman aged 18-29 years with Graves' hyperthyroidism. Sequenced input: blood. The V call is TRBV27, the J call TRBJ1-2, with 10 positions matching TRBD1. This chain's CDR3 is CASSLFLPGQGFGYGYTF. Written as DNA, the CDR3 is TGTGCCAGCAGTTTATTCCTCCCGGGACAGGGGTTCGGCTATGGCTACACCTTC.